One and the same sample provided the 4 T cell receptor beta chains below, sequenced in a study of cytomegalovirus exposure and HLA in healthy donors. Both 60 Vbeta primers and 13 Jbeta primers went into the PCR. Method: immunoSEQ multiplex PCR; TCRdb's copy keeps in-frame clones and lacks some. The table shows around 130,000 clones, with around 85% occurring only once. Sequenced input: PBMCs. The receptor source for this set is a boy between 10 and 17 years old in good health and CMV-seronegative.

The chain recombines TRBV5-1 with TRBJ2-7, with D possibly TRBD2 on 6 matching bases. The germline V and J ends were trimmed by 0 bases and 5 bases, with 15 bases remaining between them. The CDR3 totals 15 residues. CDR1 is SGHRS, CDR2 YFSETQ, per germline. The CDR3: CASSLAGVNMNEQYF. CDR3 nucleotides: TGCGCCAGCAGCTTGGCGGGGGTCAATATGAACGAGCAGTACTTC.

The CDR3 reads CASSRTGGWGETQYF. Here the CDR3 DNA reads TGTGCCAGCAGTAGGACAGGGGGTTGGGGAGAGACCCAGTACTTC. The chain has TRBV7-9 and TRBJ2-5, with TRBD1 matching 10 bases. The CDR3 runs to 15 residues. The V gene end was trimmed by 6 bases and the J gene end by 4 bases; junction bases not matched to a gene: 8. Germline loops: CDR1 SEHNR, CDR2 FQNEAQ (reference sequence).

J is TRBJ2-2 and V is TRBV5-8; TRBD1 matches at 9 bases. After removal of 5 bases from V and 6 bases from J, the junction contained 11 bases not matched to a gene. The CDR3 extends over 16 amino acids. Germline V gene sequence: CDR1 SGHTS, CDR2 YDEGEE. The CDR3 coding sequence is TGTGCCAGCAGTCACACCGGGACAGGGAAAGCCGGGGAGCTGTTTTTT. It specifies CASSHTGTGKAGELFF.

The chain employs TRBV27 and TRBJ2-2; D gene uncertain. Germline V gene sequence: CDR1 MNHEY, CDR2 SMNVEV (reference sequence). Trimming shortened V by 4 bases and J by 3 bases, and 3 bases separated the two germline ends. CDR3 length: 12 amino acids. CDR3 bases: TGTGCCAGCAGTTACTACACCGGGGAGCTGTTTTTT. Translation gives CASSYYTGELFF.